This T cell receptor beta chain originates from a study of blood T cells in healthy people across ages. The CDR3 runs 13 residues. J gave up 6 bases and V 3 bases, and 2 bases lay outside the gene matches. The germline V gene has CDR1 SGHTA and CDR2 FQGNSA. This clonotype has a handful of counts. The use of a sample-barcoded 5' primer and a J-beta primer mix characterized a second PCR of roughly 7 to 12 cycles. TCRdb called the 5' RACE reads again in MiXCR, with one record for every CDR3 protein. Here the sample spans roughly 730,000 distinct CDR3 sequences, around 50% being singletons. This chain links TRBV7-2 with TRBJ2-1, with TRBD2 matching over 7 bases. Sequencing used blood. The origin of this receptor is a man in his forties in good health. CDR3 sequence: CASSLTSFNEQFF. The CDR3 coding sequence is TGTGCCAGCAGCTTGACTAGCTTCAATGAGCAGTTCTTC.